A selection of T cell receptor beta chains follows, all from one sample in a study of chronic HIV infection and antiretroviral therapy. TCRdb re-derived calls from the 5' RACE reads in MiXCR, one entry per CDR3 protein. Here the sample spans 40,000 to 50,000 distinct CDR3 sequences, about a fifth being singletons. Input material: peripheral blood. These TCRs come from an adult who had HIV and had not received antiretroviral therapy, or was an uninfected healthy control (not recorded which). Both conserved end residues are part of each CDR3. A D gene is named only where the DNA matches it firmly. Expanded clones are given a class, and other clones once, few, many or no size at all.

CDR3 DNA,CDR3 protein,D gene,J gene,clone size,V gene
TGCGCCAGCAGCCCCACGACAGGGGGGGGAGGCACTGAAGCTTTCTTT,CASSPTTGGGGTEAFF,TRBD1,TRBJ1-1,NA,TRBV4-1
TGTGCCAGCAGTTGGGCAGGGGAGACTGAAGCTTTCTTT,CASSWAGETEAFF,NA,TRBJ1-1,few,TRBV6-2/TRBV6-3
TGCGCCAGCAGCCAAGTCCAGGTTAGCAATCAGCCCCAGCATTTT,CASSQVQVSNQPQHF,NA,TRBJ1-5,NA,TRBV4-1
TGCGCCAGCAGTGAGTCAGGTGCTGGAAACACCATATATTTT,CASSESGAGNTIYF,NA,TRBJ1-3,NA,TRBV10-1
TGTGCCAGCAGTGAATCCCGCCACAGGGGGCTAAACGATGGCTACACCTTC,CASSESRHRGLNDGYTF,TRBD1,TRBJ1-2,few,TRBV6-1
TGCAGCGTTGCAACCGGGGCCTACGAGCAGTACTTC,CSVATGAYEQYF,NA,TRBJ2-7,NA,TRBV29-1
TGTGCCAGCAGCTTGGCGGGGACATACCGCGGGGAGCTGTTTTTT,CASSLAGTYRGELFF,NA,TRBJ2-2,few,TRBV5-6
TGTGCCAGCAGCTTGAACCAACAGGGGGGTGAAAAACTGTTTTTT,CASSLNQQGGEKLFF,TRBD1,TRBJ1-4,few,TRBV5-4
TGTGCCAGCAGTTTTCAAACAAACTATGGCTACACCTTC,CASSFQTNYGYTF,NA,TRBJ1-2,NA,TRBV6-5
TGTGCCAGCAGTTTAAGCGGGAGCTCCTACGAGCAGTACTTC,CASSLSGSSYEQYF,TRBD2,TRBJ2-7,NA,TRBV28
TGCGCCAGCAGCCTCCAGGGAAGCACAGATACGCAGTATTTT,CASSLQGSTDTQYF,NA,TRBJ2-3,NA,TRBV5-1
TGTGCCAGCAGTTTTGTACCCGCTCCCTATAACTATGGCTACACCTTC,CASSFVPAPYNYGYTF,NA,TRBJ1-2,few,TRBV28
TGCGCCAGCAGTCCGGGACTAGCGGCTAGCACAGATACGCAGTATTTT,CASSPGLAASTDTQYF,TRBD2,TRBJ2-3,NA,TRBV4-1
TGTGCCAGCAGCCTGGATGGGTCTGTCAATGAGCAGTTCTTC,CASSLDGSVNEQFF,NA,TRBJ2-1,few,TRBV7-3
TGCGCCAGCAGCCCGTTAACAGGGACTGAAGCTTTCTTT,CASSPLTGTEAFF,NA,TRBJ1-1,few,TRBV5-1
TGCAGCGTGGTGGGGACTAGCGGAAGCTCCTACGAGCAGTACTTC,CSVVGTSGSSYEQYF,TRBD2,TRBJ2-7,NA,TRBV29-1
TGTGCCAGCAGCCTGACTAGCGGGAGGGCGGAGACCCAGTACTTC,CASSLTSGRAETQYF,TRBD2,TRBJ2-5,few,TRBV5-4
TGTGCCAGCAAACGGCATCCGCAAGAAAAACTGTTTTTT,CASKRHPQEKLFF,NA,TRBJ1-4,few,TRBV14
TGCAGTGCTAGGCCCGACTGGGCGGTCCCCTACGAGCAGTACTTC,CSARPDWAVPYEQYF,NA,TRBJ2-7,few,TRBV20-1
TGTGCCAGCAGCTTCTCAAGCGGGGAGCTGTTTTTT,CASSFSSGELFF,NA,TRBJ2-2,NA,TRBV11-3